Shown below are 30 T cell receptor beta chains from a single sample sequenced in a study of blood T cell repertoires in COVID-19. Data came from immunoSEQ multiplex PCR; TCRdb stores just in-frame clones and leaves some out. This table has roughly 280,000 clones, roughly 88% appearing once. The source material was peripheral blood. Receptors originate from a woman in her 70s with acute or convalescent COVID-19.

The chain joins TRBV5-6 to TRBJ1-2; tentatively, D is TRBD1 (6 bases). This CDR3 is 12 amino acids long. Germline lookup yields CDR1 SGHDT and CDR2 YYEEEE. V lost 7 bases and J lost 6, with 13 bases in between. The CDR3 loop reads CASGIQGDGYTF. As DNA, the CDR3 is TGTGCCAGCGGAATACAGGGAGATGGCTACACCTTC.

This clone came up many times. The chain is built from TRBV6-5 and TRBJ1-3, with 9 bases identical to TRBD1. Per the germline V gene, CDR1 is MNHEY and CDR2 is SVGAGI. Trimming removed 6 bases from V and 8 bases from J; junction bases left unmatched: 8. The CDR3 extends over 14 amino acids. CDR3 sequence reads: CASSQGTGIDTIYF. The DNA for the CDR3 is TGTGCCAGCAGCCAAGGGACAGGGATAGACACCATATATTTT.

The chain uses TRBV9 and TRBJ2-7; TRBD1 matches at 7 bases. Germline V gives CDR1 SGDLS, CDR2 YYNGEE. V was pared by 2 bases and J by 3 bases, with 8 bases of the junction left unmatched. The CDR3 has 15 residues. The CDR3 sequence: CASSVRTGQVYEQYF. The CDR3 DNA reads TGTGCCAGCAGCGTTCGGACAGGTCAGGTCTACGAGCAGTACTTC.

This clone was counted between two and nine times. This sequence joins TRBV2 and TRBJ1-6; TRBD1 might be the D (5 bases). The V gene's germline CDR1 is SNHLY and CDR2 FYNNEI. The CDR3 contains 14 residues. Trimming removed 3 bases from V and 2 bases from J, with 5 bases in between. The CDR3 region is CASSEGPYNSPLHF. CDR3 DNA sequence: TGTGCCAGCAGTGAGGGGCCCTATAATTCACCCCTCCACTTT.

The chain employs TRBV24-1 and TRBJ2-7, with TRBD2 matching over 12 bases. CDR1 and CDR2 (germline): KGHDR, SFDVKD. The CDR3 spans 17 residues. Unmatched junction bases numbered 5, after V lost 2 bases and J lost 1 base. The CDR3 DNA reads TGTGCCACCAGTGATTCCCAGCTAGCGGGGGGGTCCTACGAGCAGTACTTC. Translating it yields CATSDSQLAGGSYEQYF.

This rearrangement joins TRBV5-1 to TRBJ1-1; the D gene is possibly TRBD1 (5 bases). Trimming cost V 7 bases and J 0 bases, with 19 bases left between them. The CDR3 is made up of 16 amino acids. Germline V gene data show CDR1 as SGHRS and CDR2 as YFSETQ. The CDR3 DNA sequence: TGCGCCAGCGGTCCCGGACACTCAACCCTGAACACTGAAGCTTTCTTT. It specifies CASGPGHSTLNTEAFF. Supplemented by reference TRBV5-1 and TRBJ1-1, the full variable domain reads KAGVTQTPRYLIKTRGQQVTLSCSPISGHRSVSWYQQTPGQGLQFLFEYFSETQRNKGNFPGRFSGRQFSNSRSEMNVSTLELGDSALYLCASGPGHSTLNTEAFFGQGTRLTVV.

V and J are TRBV4-1 and TRBJ2-1; 12 nucleotides match TRBD1. With V trimmed by 3 bases and J by 3 bases, 3 bases remained unmatched. The CDR3 extends over 16 amino acids. CDR1 is MGHRA and CDR2 is YSYEKL in the germline V gene. The CDR3 reads CASSQGQGAYYNEQFF. In DNA, the CDR3 is TGCGCCAGCAGCCAGGGACAGGGGGCGTACTACAATGAGCAGTTCTTC.

This clone was counted a single time. This chain connects TRBV30 to TRBJ2-1; TRBD2 might be the D (7 bases). CDR3 size: 13 residues. The germline V gene encodes CDR1 GTSNPN and CDR2 SVGIG (reference sequence). The V gene lost 3 bases and the J gene lost 5 bases, with 11 bases spanning the gap. The CDR3 nucleotides are TGTGCCTGGAGGGGGGGGCCCAACAATGAGCAGTTCTTC. Translated: CAWRGGPNNEQFF.

CDR3 DNA: TGTGCCAGCAGCTTGATTAGCGGGGGGAGAGAGACCCAGTACTTC. Protein sequence: CASSLISGGRETQYF. The chain employs TRBV5-6 and TRBJ2-5, with 10 nucleotides matching TRBD2. The germline V gene has CDR1 SGHDT and CDR2 YYEEEE. The CDR3 totals 15 residues. J lost 4 bases, V lost 1 base, and 4 bases had no gene match. Together with reference TRBV5-6 and TRBJ2-5, the CDR3 gives the full variable domain: DAGVTQSPTHLIKTRGQQVTLRCSPKSGHDTVSWYQQALGQGPQFIFQYYEEEERQRGNFPDRFSGHQFPNYSSELNVNALLLGDSALYLCASSLISGGRETQYFGPGTRLLVL.

The V gene is TRBV18, the J gene TRBJ2-3; TRBD1 aligns across 10 bases. The germline gives CDR1 KGHSH, CDR2 LQKENI. This CDR3 has 14 residues. V dropped 8 bases and J dropped 2; count of bases not matched to a gene: 4. CDR3: CASTGTGATDTQYF. The DNA of the CDR3 is TGTGCCAGCACCGGGACAGGGGCCACAGATACGCAGTATTTT.

The genes are TRBV4-1 and TRBJ1-1; D is uncertain. This CDR3 has 14 amino acids. The V end was cut by 0 bases, the J end by 7 bases, with 12 bases between. Germline-derived CDR1 and CDR2 are MGHRA and YSYEKL. In DNA, the CDR3 is TGCGCCAGCAGCCAAGAGCGGGGTATCAGTGAAGCTTTCTTT. Translation: CASSQERGISEAFF.

The genes are TRBV21-1 and TRBJ2-3; the table's D call TRBD2 went unverified against the DNA. TRBV21-1 is a pseudogene locus. The CDR3 covers 18 residues. This CDR3 is CASSKVTSGGAWVDTQYF. CDR3 bases: TGTGCCAGCAGCAAAGTAACTAGCGGGGGGGCTTGGGTGGATACGCAGTATTTT.

This chain links TRBV2 with TRBJ2-5; the D gene is possibly TRBD1 (5 bases). CDR3 size: 13 residues. Trimming took 8 bases from V and 1 from J, leaving 11 bases between them. Germline V CDR1 and CDR2: SNHLY, FYNNEI. The CDR3 region is CASEGVGQETQYF. The CDR3 DNA sequence: TGTGCCAGCGAAGGGGTAGGCCAAGAGACCCAGTACTTC. Full variable domain (outside the CDR3, taken from reference TRBV2 and TRBJ2-5): EPEVTQTPSHQVTQMGQEVILRCVPISNHLYFYWYRQILGQKVEFLVSFYNNEISEKSEIFDDQFSVERPDGSNFTLKIRSTKLEDSAMYFCASEGVGQETQYFGPGTRLLVL.

This chain joins TRBV10-3 and TRBJ1-2; perhaps TRBD1 as D (5 bases). Germline CDR1 ENHRY, CDR2 SYGVKD. CDR3 length: 12 amino acids. The V and J ends lost 2 bases and 8 bases respectively, with 9 bases between them. CDR3: CAISEKGWGYTF. The CDR3 region has the DNA TGTGCCATCAGTGAGAAGGGGTGGGGCTACACCTTC.

The chain uses TRBV18 and TRBJ1-5, with TRBD1 identical over 9 bases. CDR1 and CDR2 from the germline V gene are KGHSH and LQKENI. This CDR3 comprises 14 residues. With 6 bases clipped from V and 6 bases from J, the junction kept 6 bases outside the gene matches. The CDR3 reads CASSTGGSAQPQHF. CDR3 DNA sequence: TGTGCCAGCTCTACAGGGGGCTCCGCTCAGCCCCAGCATTTT.

The CDR3 nucleotides are TGTGCCACCAGTGACCCAGCGGGGGTAGGGGCAGATACGCAGTATTTT. Translating gives CATSDPAGVGADTQYF. J is TRBJ2-3 and V is TRBV24-1, with 8 positions matching TRBD2. From germline, CDR1 is KGHDR and CDR2 SFDVKD. CDR3 length: 16 amino acids. Losses at the gene ends were 4 bases for V and 4 bases for J; bases not matched to a gene: 9.

The chain employs TRBV21-1 and TRBJ2-1; TRBD1 reflects the table's D call only, with no check against the DNA. TRBV21-1 is given as a pseudogene. The CDR3 is made up of 17 amino acids. This chain's CDR3 is CASSKDIAAGQGRDQFF. CDR3 in DNA: TGTGCCAGCAGCAAAGATATAGCGGCGGGACAGGGGAGAGATCAGTTCTTC.

Points on this clone: Within the sample, other DNA sequences also encode this same CDR3. The chain has TRBV5-1 and TRBJ1-4; perhaps TRBD1 as D (6 bases). Germline loops: CDR1 SGHRS, CDR2 YFSETQ. The CDR3 runs to 14 residues. Trimming took 3 bases from V and 3 from J, leaving 9 bases between them. In DNA, the CDR3 is TGCGCCAGCAGCTCACAGGGCGCTAATGAAAAACTGTTTTTT. Protein sequence: CASSSQGANEKLFF.

This clone was observed a handful of times. This sequence joins TRBV3-1 (or the pseudogene TRBV3-2) and TRBJ2-5; TRBD2 is a possible D gene (5 bases). The V end was cut by 4 bases, the J end by 2 bases, with 17 bases between. CDR3 length equals 16 residues. Germline values: CDR1 LGHDT, CDR2 YNNKEL (reference sequence). The CDR3 loop is CASSPGRAGRQETQYF. CDR3 coding DNA: TGTGCCAGCAGCCCCGGTCGGGCGGGTCGGCAAGAGACCCAGTACTTC.

This sequence joins TRBV18 and TRBJ1-1; 7 bases fit TRBD1. Germline CDR1 and CDR2: KGHSH and LQKENI. CDR3 length equals 13 residues. The junction had 4 bases not matched to a gene; V was cut back by 3 bases and J by 6 bases. CDR3 residues: CASSPDRVAEAFF. The CDR3, as DNA: TGTGCCAGCTCACCCGACAGGGTCGCTGAAGCTTTCTTT.

This clone has only a few counts. The V and J genes are TRBV2 and TRBJ1-2, with D perhaps TRBD1 (6 bases). This CDR3 comprises 11 residues. V lost 5 bases and J 11 bases, leaving 12 bases between the germline ends. Per germline, CDR1 SNHLY and CDR2 FYNNEI. This chain's CDR3 is CASSFDRRYTF. Here the CDR3 DNA reads TGTGCCAGCAGTTTTGACAGGCGTTACACCTTC.

The chain links TRBV2 to TRBJ1-1, with 7 bases lining up with TRBD1. V dropped 4 bases and J dropped 4; count of bases not matched to a gene: 6. Germline V gene lookup returns CDR1 SNHLY and CDR2 FYNNEI. This CDR3 is built from 14 residues. The CDR3 here is CASSVSTGSTEAFF. CDR3 DNA sequence: TGTGCCAGCAGTGTTTCGACAGGGTCCACTGAAGCTTTCTTT. Filled out from reference TRBV2 and TRBJ1-1, the complete variable domain reads EPEVTQTPSHQVTQMGQEVILRCVPISNHLYFYWYRQILGQKVEFLVSFYNNEISEKSEIFDDQFSVERPDGSNFTLKIRSTKLEDSAMYFCASSVSTGSTEAFFGQGTRLTVV.

The rearrangement joins TRBV30 to TRBJ1-4, with a tentative D call TRBD1 (6 bases). The CDR3 length is 13 residues. Trimming took off 1 base at V and 8 bases at J, with 11 bases between the two ends. The V gene's germline CDR1 is GTSNPN and CDR2 SVGIG (reference sequence). The DNA for the CDR3 is TGTGCCTGGAGTGGCAGGGGACACGAAAAACTGTTTTTT. Its translation: CAWSGRGHEKLFF.

The rearrangement uses TRBV6-5 and TRBJ1-5; 7 nucleotides match TRBD1. The CDR3 is 13 residues long. V gave up 7 bases and J gave up 4 bases; unmatched junction bases: 4. From germline, CDR1 is MNHEY and CDR2 SVGAGI. Written as DNA, the CDR3 is TGTGCCAGCAAGGGGACAGCTAATCAGCCCCAGCATTTT. This translates into CASKGTANQPQHF.

This sequence joins TRBV4-2 and TRBJ2-3; D is unresolved. V was pared by 0 bases and J by 0 bases, with 10 bases between. This CDR3 is 16 amino acids long. Germline values: CDR1 LGHNA, CDR2 YNFKEQ. CDR3 sequence: CASSQDPDTSTDTQYF. The DNA of the CDR3 is TGTGCCAGCAGCCAAGACCCAGACACTAGCACAGATACGCAGTATTTT.

V is TRBV18 and J is TRBJ1-2; D remains ambiguous. The CDR3 is made up of 15 amino acids. V was clipped by 3 bases and J by 4 bases, with 15 bases between them. Germline V gene sequence: CDR1 KGHSH, CDR2 LQKENI. As DNA, the CDR3 is TGTGCCAGCTCACCCCTTCGGACTGAGATCTATGGCTACACCTTC. Translation: CASSPLRTEIYGYTF.

The rearrangement joins TRBV3-1 (or the pseudogene TRBV3-2) to TRBJ2-1; TRBD2 aligns across 7 bases. Germline V CDR1 and CDR2: LGHDT, YNNKEL (reference sequence). Trimming took 7 bases from V and 7 from J; bases not matched to a gene: 16. CDR3 size: 16 residues. Written as DNA, the CDR3 is TGTGCCAGCACCCGTGTCGGCCCCGGGGGGATTAATGAGCAGTTCTTC. Amino acids: CASTRVGPGGINEQFF.

The V call is TRBV6-5, the J call TRBJ1-6, with no clear D. Looked up from germline, CDR1 is MNHEY and CDR2 is SVGAGI. The V end was cut by 8 bases, the J end by 0 bases, with 11 bases between. The CDR3 covers 15 residues. Written as DNA, the CDR3 is TGTGCCAGCGGGGAGTTGAGCTCCTATAATTCACCCCTCCACTTT. Protein product: CASGELSSYNSPLHF.

The rearrangement joins TRBV29-1 to TRBJ1-1; TRBD1 is a possible D gene (5 bases). Germline V gene sequence: CDR1 SQVTM, CDR2 ANQGSEA. Trimming took off 3 bases at V and 10 bases at J, with 12 bases between the two ends. The CDR3 sequence is 11 residues long. CDR3 coding DNA: TGCAGCGTTGACAGGCAGGGATTAGCTTTCTTT. Protein product: CSVDRQGLAFF.

The chain recombines TRBV27 with TRBJ2-7; tentative D call: TRBD2 (6 bases). The CDR3 sequence is 14 residues long. V dropped 9 bases and J dropped 7 bases, with 22 bases sitting between them. CDR1 and CDR2 (germline): MNHEY, SMNVEV (reference sequence). CDR3: CASIPGTEGEEQYF. In DNA, the CDR3 is TGTGCCAGTATTCCCGGGACGGAGGGTGAGGAGCAGTACTTC.